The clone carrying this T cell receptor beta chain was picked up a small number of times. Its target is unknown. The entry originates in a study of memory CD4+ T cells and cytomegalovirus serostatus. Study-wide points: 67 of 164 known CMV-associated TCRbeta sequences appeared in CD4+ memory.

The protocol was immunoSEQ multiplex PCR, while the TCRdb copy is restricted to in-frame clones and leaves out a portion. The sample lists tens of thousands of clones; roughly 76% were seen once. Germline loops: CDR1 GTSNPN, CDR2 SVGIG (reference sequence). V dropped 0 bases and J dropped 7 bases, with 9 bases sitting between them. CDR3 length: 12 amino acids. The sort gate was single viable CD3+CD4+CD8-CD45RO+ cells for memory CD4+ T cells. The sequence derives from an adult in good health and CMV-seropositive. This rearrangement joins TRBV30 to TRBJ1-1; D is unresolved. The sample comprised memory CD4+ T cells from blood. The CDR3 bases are TGTGCCTGGAGTGTACTGATTGATGAAGCTTTCTTT. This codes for CAWSVLIDEAFF. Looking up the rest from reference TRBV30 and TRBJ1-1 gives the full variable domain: SQTIHQWPATLVQPVGSPLSLECTVEGTSNPNLYWYRQAAGRGLQLLFYSVGIGQISSEVPQNLSASRPQDRQFILSSKKLLLSDSGFYLCAWSVLIDEAFFGQGTRLTVV.